This T cell receptor (beta chain) was obtained from a study of T-cell reconstitution after alpha-beta-depleted transplantation in children. This clonotype was counted many times. Its antigen is not known. V shed 6 bases, J shed 4 bases, and the junction held 8 bases outside the gene matches. Germline V gives CDR1 DFQATT, CDR2 SNEGSKA (reference sequence). The CDR3 runs 14 residues. Study conclusions and caveats: After transplant, at about two months, alpha-beta T cells were reportedly derived from several hundred expanded graft clones.

This sample's TCRbeta library carried unique molecular identifier barcodes. TCRdb passed the PCR reads through MiXCR, listing each CDR3 protein once. The data hold roughly 340,000 distinct CDR3 sequences, with 15% to 20% observed a single time. The starting material was PBMCs, mostly from graft donor cells, obtained 360 days after TCRalphabeta/CD19-depleted stem cell transplant. The receptor was derived from a male patient between 2 and 10 years old who had a stem cell transplant for acute lymphoblastic leukemia, so the T cells may come from the graft donor. The J gene is TRBJ2-2, the V gene TRBV20-1; 7 positions agree with TRBD1. The CDR3 here is CSASKTGATGELFF. The CDR3 DNA reads as TGCAGTGCGAGCAAAACAGGGGCCACCGGGGAGCTGTTTTTT.